One sample yielded the 24 T cell receptor beta chains listed below, sequenced in a study of CD8 T cells in ankylosing spondylitis. Study-level points and caveats: Eight or nine highly homologous variants formed a TCR beta motif that appeared characteristic of ankylosing spondylitis blood.

Using its own MiXCR run on the 5' RACE reads, TCRdb lists one record per CDR3 protein. The sample has about 750,000 distinct CDR3 sequences, around 17% seen once. Their cognate antigens are unknown. Material: blood, either unsorted or a sorted T cell fraction (not recorded which). All receptors come from a male donor with ankylosing spondylitis.

This clonotype was seen more than once but under ten times. The chain is built from TRBV20-1 and TRBJ2-7; a weak D match, TRBD1 (6 bases). The CDR3 length is 13 residues. The V gene lost 0 bases and the J gene lost 7 bases, with 13 bases spanning the gap. The germline V gene encodes CDR1 DFQATT and CDR2 SNEGSKA (reference sequence). In DNA form, the CDR3 reads TGCAGTGCTAGAGATTTCCAGGGGCTAGAGCAGTACTTC. As protein: CSARDFQGLEQYF.

This clonotype came up a few times. The gene calls are TRBV18 and TRBJ2-7; 9 nucleotides align to TRBD2. The CDR3 sequence is 18 residues long. The germline V gene has CDR1 KGHSH and CDR2 LQKENI. Losses at the gene ends were 2 bases for V and 0 bases for J; bases not matched to a gene: 11. CDR3 nucleotides: TGTGCCAGCTCACCATTTGGTGTAGCGGGAGCCCACTCCTACGAGCAGTACTTC. Amino acid sequence: CASSPFGVAGAHSYEQYF.

CDR3 residues: CASSYGTGAGYTF. The CDR3 DNA reads as TGTGCCAGCAGTTACGGGACAGGGGCTGGCTACACCTTC. This chain uses TRBV6-5 with TRBJ1-2, with 10 nucleotides matching TRBD1. The CDR3 loop spans 13 amino acids. Trimming removed 2 bases from V and 7 bases from J; junction bases left unmatched: 1. Germline lookup yields CDR1 MNHEY and CDR2 SVGAGI.

The rearrangement uses TRBV29-1 and TRBJ2-2; D remains unclear. The CDR3 has 13 amino acids. Germline values: CDR1 SQVTM, CDR2 ANQGSEA. V was clipped by 6 bases and J by 0 bases, with 8 bases between them. The CDR3 nucleotides are TGCAGCGTGCGCGTCCCGAACACCGGGGAGCTGTTTTTT. As protein: CSVRVPNTGELFF.

The V call is TRBV6-2 or TRBV6-3, the J call TRBJ1-3, with 7 bases matching TRBD1. In germline, CDR1 is MNHEY, CDR2 SVGEGT. CDR3 length: 15 amino acids. The V and J ends lost 6 bases and 4 bases, in that order; junction bases with no gene match: 9. The CDR3 DNA sequence: TGTGCCAGCAGCCGGGATCGGGACAGAGGAAACACCATATATTTT. Translating gives CASSRDRDRGNTIYF.

The rearrangement links TRBV6-5 to TRBJ1-2; D may be TRBD1 (6 bases). Trimming pared 2 bases from V and 0 bases from J, leaving 10 bases between. CDR3 length: 15 amino acids. Germline-derived CDR1 and CDR2 are MNHEY and SVGAGI. The CDR3, as DNA: TGTGCCAGCAGTTACGGCAGGGGAACTAACTATGGCTACACCTTC. Amino acids: CASSYGRGTNYGYTF.

There are a few counts of this clonotype. The rearrangement links TRBV5-5 to TRBJ2-1, with no clear D. The germline V gene has CDR1 SGHKS and CDR2 YYEKEE (reference sequence). The CDR3 runs 15 residues. V was pared by 4 bases and J by 5 bases, with 16 bases between. CDR3 region: CASSPWLISNNEQFF. The CDR3 bases are TGTGCCAGCAGCCCGTGGTTAATATCCAACAATGAGCAGTTCTTC.

The J gene is TRBJ2-7, the V gene TRBV28; 8 nucleotides line up with TRBD2. V shed 5 bases and J 5 bases; nucleotides not matched to a gene: 11. CDR1 and CDR2 from the germline V gene are MDHEN and SYDVKM. This CDR3 is built from 15 residues. The CDR3 reads CASSPPRRGRNEQYF. The CDR3 DNA is TGTGCCAGCAGTCCCCCACGACGCGGGAGGAACGAGCAGTACTTC.

The chain uses TRBV6-5 and TRBJ2-1; 7 nucleotides match TRBD2. The ends lost 2 bases at V and 5 bases at J; junction bases unmatched: 12. Germline lookup yields CDR1 MNHEY and CDR2 SVGAGI. This CDR3 is built from 17 residues. The DNA for the CDR3 is TGTGCCAGCAGTTACGCTGTCCAAGCGGGGAAAGACAATGAGCAGTTCTTC. Its protein is CASSYAVQAGKDNEQFF.

This clonotype appeared a few times. J is TRBJ1-6 and V is TRBV10-3; 7 nucleotides match TRBD1. The germline V gene has CDR1 ENHRY and CDR2 SYGVKD. Unmatched junction bases numbered 5, after V lost 3 bases and J lost 0 bases. The CDR3 consists of 17 residues. The CDR3 is CAISDSTGSSYNSPLHF. The CDR3 DNA is TGTGCCATCAGTGATTCGACAGGGAGCTCCTATAATTCACCCCTCCACTTT.

This chain uses TRBV12-3 or TRBV12-4 with TRBJ2-7; D remains ambiguous. The CDR3 extends over 15 amino acids. Trimming left V 6 bases short and J 0 bases short, with 15 bases between. This CDR3 reads CASSLNKELSYEQYF. The CDR3 bases are TGTGCCAGCAGCCTTAACAAGGAGCTCTCCTACGAGCAGTACTTC.

J is TRBJ2-1 and V is TRBV27, with TRBD2 identical over 13 bases. V gave up 6 bases and J gave up 5 bases; unmatched junction bases: 7. This CDR3 spans 16 amino acids. The germline gives CDR1 MNHEY, CDR2 SMNVEV (reference sequence). CDR3 region: CASSHDGLAGDNEQFF. Written as DNA, the CDR3 is TGTGCCAGCAGCCACGACGGACTAGCGGGAGACAATGAGCAGTTCTTC.

This clonotype occurred a few times. This rearrangement joins TRBV7-9 to TRBJ2-3; D gene unclear. V gave up 2 bases and J gave up 1 base, with 13 bases separating them. The V gene's germline CDR1 is SEHNR and CDR2 FQNEAQ (reference sequence). CDR3 size: 16 residues. CDR3 nucleotides: TGTGCCAGCAGCTTAAACCGGGCCCATCGCACAGATACGCAGTATTTT. Its protein is CASSLNRAHRTDTQYF.

The chain uses TRBV12-3 or TRBV12-4 and TRBJ2-1; D not certain. This CDR3 comprises 11 residues. V was pared by 2 bases and J by 8 bases, with 4 bases between. The CDR3 reads CASSLQYEQFF. Here the CDR3 DNA reads TGTGCCAGCAGTTTACAGTATGAGCAGTTCTTC.

The gene calls are TRBV4-1 and TRBJ1-2; D possibly corresponds to TRBD1 (5 bases). Trimming removed 0 bases from V and 7 bases from J, with 9 bases in between. The CDR3 contains 13 residues. Germline V gives CDR1 MGHRA, CDR2 YSYEKL. CDR3 sequence (DNA): TGCGCCAGCAGCCAAGAGCCCAGGGCTGGCTACACCTTC. It yields the protein CASSQEPRAGYTF.

This chain joins TRBV3-1 and TRBJ1-1, with D hard to call. The ends were cut back, 0 bases at V and 0 bases at J, with 8 bases in the middle. Germline loops: CDR1 LGHDT, CDR2 YNNKEL (reference sequence). The CDR3 has 15 amino acids. In nucleotides, the CDR3 is TGTGCCAGCAGCCAAGAAGCAGGAATGAACACTGAAGCTTTCTTT. Its protein is CASSQEAGMNTEAFF.

The CDR3 bases are TGTGCCAGCAGCTTACTGGTAGGGGCAGCATACAATGAGCAGTTCTTC. It yields the protein CASSLLVGAAYNEQFF. This chain links TRBV7-8 with TRBJ2-1; D is perhaps TRBD1 (5 bases). V lost 2 bases, J lost 4 bases, and 15 bases lay in between. CDR1 and CDR2 (germline): SGHVS, FQNEAQ. CDR3 length: 16 residues. Looking up the rest from reference TRBV7-8 and TRBJ2-1 gives the full variable domain: GAGVSQSPRYKVAKRGQDVALRCDPISGHVSLFWYQQALGQGPEFLTYFQNEAQLDKSGLPSDRFFAERPEGSVSTLKIQRTQQEDSAVYLCASSLLVGAAYNEQFFGPGTRLTVL.

The V gene is TRBV11-2, the J gene TRBJ2-1; D is uncertain. Trimming pared 2 bases from V and 4 bases from J, leaving 6 bases between. In germline, CDR1 is SGHAT, CDR2 FQNNGV. The CDR3 runs 13 residues. The CDR3 region is CASSLLIYNEQFF. CDR3 nucleotides: TGTGCCAGCAGCTTATTAATTTACAATGAGCAGTTCTTC.

This clonotype was detected a few times. The chain recombines TRBV12-3 or TRBV12-4 with TRBJ2-7; possibly TRBD2 for D (5 bases). Trimming pared 5 bases from V and 5 bases from J, leaving 10 bases between. The CDR3 has 12 residues. This CDR3 reads CASSGLRDEQYF. The CDR3 bases are TGTGCCAGCAGTGGACTTCGCGACGAGCAGTACTTC.

Only a few counts were recorded for this clonotype. This chain uses TRBV20-1 with TRBJ2-7; 11 nucleotides agree with TRBD2. Trimming removed 3 bases from V and 3 bases from J; junction bases left unmatched: 13. The CDR3 is 17 residues long. Per the germline V gene, CDR1 is DFQATT and CDR2 is SNEGSKA (reference sequence). The CDR3 coding sequence is TGCAGTGCTAGTGGCCCCTTAGCGGGGGGGCCTATCTACGAGCAGTACTTC. This gives the protein CSASGPLAGGPIYEQYF.

This clonotype was seen only a few times. This chain uses TRBV29-1 with TRBJ2-2; D may be TRBD1 (6 bases). Trimming took off 7 bases at V and 2 bases at J, with 20 bases between the two ends. Germline V gene lookup returns CDR1 SQVTM and CDR2 ANQGSEA. The CDR3 extends over 16 amino acids. The CDR3 DNA sequence: TGCAGCGCTGGTCCTCGATTGGGGGCTAACACCGGGGAGCTGTTTTTT. Its protein is CSAGPRLGANTGELFF.

V gene TRBV20-1 combines with J gene TRBJ2-1; possibly TRBD1 for D (6 bases). Germline CDR1 reads DFQATT; CDR2 reads SNEGSKA (reference sequence). The germline V and J ends were trimmed by 5 bases and 7 bases, with 24 bases remaining between them. This CDR3 comprises 16 residues. The CDR3 region is CSAPGVNRAVLNEQFF. For the CDR3, the DNA is TGCAGTGCTCCCGGGGTCAACAGGGCTGTTTTGAATGAGCAGTTCTTC.

This chain uses TRBV28 with TRBJ2-5, with a tentative D call TRBD2 (6 bases). Germline V CDR1 and CDR2: MDHEN, SYDVKM. Trimming took off 1 base at V and 1 base at J, with 10 bases between the two ends. This CDR3 spans 15 amino acids. The CDR3 coding sequence is TGTGCCAGCAGTTTATCCCCGGGACTCCAAGAGACCCAGTACTTC. It encodes CASSLSPGLQETQYF.

This clonotype was seen at least ten times. This rearrangement joins TRBV21-1 to TRBJ2-7; no check of the table's D call, TRBD2, against the DNA was made. TRBV21-1 is a pseudogene locus. The CDR3 runs 16 residues. DNA of the CDR3: TGTGCCAGCAGCAAGAGTGGGACTAGCGGATCCTACGAGCAGTACTTC. Protein product: CASSKSGTSGSYEQYF.